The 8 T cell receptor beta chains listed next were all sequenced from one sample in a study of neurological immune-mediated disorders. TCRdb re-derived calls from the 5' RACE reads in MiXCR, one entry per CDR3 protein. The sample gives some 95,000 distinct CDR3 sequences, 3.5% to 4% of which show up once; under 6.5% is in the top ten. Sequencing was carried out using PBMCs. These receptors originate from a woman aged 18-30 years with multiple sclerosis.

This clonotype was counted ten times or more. In DNA, the CDR3 is TGCGCCAGCAGCTTGGGGGGACAGCACAATCAGCCCCAGCATTTT. Protein: CASSLGGQHNQPQHF. The chain uses TRBV5-1 and TRBJ1-5; 7 nucleotides agree with TRBD1. CDR3 length: 15 amino acids. The V and J ends lost 0 bases and 3 bases, in that order; junction bases with no gene match: 3. CDR1 is SGHRS and CDR2 is YFSETQ in the germline V gene. Based on the CDR3 plus reference TRBV5-1 and TRBJ1-5, the full variable domain is KAGVTQTPRYLIKTRGQQVTLSCSPISGHRSVSWYQQTPGQGLQFLFEYFSETQRNKGNFPGRFSGRQFSNSRSEMNVSTLELGDSALYLCASSLGGQHNQPQHFGDGTRLSIL.

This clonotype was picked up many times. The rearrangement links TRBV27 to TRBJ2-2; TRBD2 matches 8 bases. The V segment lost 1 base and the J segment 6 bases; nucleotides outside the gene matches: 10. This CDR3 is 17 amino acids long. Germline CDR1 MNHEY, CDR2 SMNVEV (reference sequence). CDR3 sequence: CASSLYSGGRPAGELFF. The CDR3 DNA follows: TGTGCCAGCAGTTTATATTCGGGGGGGCGCCCCGCCGGGGAGCTGTTTTTT.

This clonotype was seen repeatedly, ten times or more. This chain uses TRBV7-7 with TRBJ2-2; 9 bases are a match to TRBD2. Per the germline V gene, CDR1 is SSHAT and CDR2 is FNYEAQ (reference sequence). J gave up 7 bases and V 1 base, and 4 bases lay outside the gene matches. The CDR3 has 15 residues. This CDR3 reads CASSLGGGADGELFF. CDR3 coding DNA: TGTGCCAGCAGCTTAGGCGGGGGGGCCGACGGGGAGCTGTTTTTT.

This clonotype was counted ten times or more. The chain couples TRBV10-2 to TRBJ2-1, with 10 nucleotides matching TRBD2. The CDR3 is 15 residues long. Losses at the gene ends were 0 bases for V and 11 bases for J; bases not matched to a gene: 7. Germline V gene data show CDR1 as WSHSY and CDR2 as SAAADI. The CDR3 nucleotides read TGCGCCAGCAGTGAGTCGGGACTAGCGCGATTACAGCAGTTCTTC. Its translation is CASSESGLARLQQFF.

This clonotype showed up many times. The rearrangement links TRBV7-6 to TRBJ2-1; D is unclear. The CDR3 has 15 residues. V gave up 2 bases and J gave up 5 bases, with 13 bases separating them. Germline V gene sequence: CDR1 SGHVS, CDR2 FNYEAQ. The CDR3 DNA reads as TGTGCCAGCAGCTTAAGTGGCGGAGTTCACAATGAGCAGTTCTTC. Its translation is CASSLSGGVHNEQFF.

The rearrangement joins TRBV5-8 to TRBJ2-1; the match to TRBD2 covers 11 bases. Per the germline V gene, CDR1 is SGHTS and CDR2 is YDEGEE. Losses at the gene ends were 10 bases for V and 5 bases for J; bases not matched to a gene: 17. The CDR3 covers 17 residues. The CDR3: CAGSTSGETTHNNEQFF. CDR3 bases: TGTGCCGGCTCGACTAGCGGGGAAACTACTCACAACAATGAGCAGTTCTTC.

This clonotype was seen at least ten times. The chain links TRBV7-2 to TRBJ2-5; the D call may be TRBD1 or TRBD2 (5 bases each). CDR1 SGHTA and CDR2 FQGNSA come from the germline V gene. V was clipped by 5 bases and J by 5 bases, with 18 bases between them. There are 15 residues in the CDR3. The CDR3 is CASSLSGTLGETQYF. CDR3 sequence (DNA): TGTGCCAGCAGCCTATCCGGGACCCTCGGGGAGACCCAGTACTTC.

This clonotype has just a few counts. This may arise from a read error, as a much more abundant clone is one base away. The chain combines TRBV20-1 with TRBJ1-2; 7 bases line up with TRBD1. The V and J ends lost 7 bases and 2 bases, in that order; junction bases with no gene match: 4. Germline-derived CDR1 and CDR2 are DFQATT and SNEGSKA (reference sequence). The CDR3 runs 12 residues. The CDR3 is CSERDRNYGYTF. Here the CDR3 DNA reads TGCAGTGAAAGGGACAGAAACTATGGCTACACCTTC.